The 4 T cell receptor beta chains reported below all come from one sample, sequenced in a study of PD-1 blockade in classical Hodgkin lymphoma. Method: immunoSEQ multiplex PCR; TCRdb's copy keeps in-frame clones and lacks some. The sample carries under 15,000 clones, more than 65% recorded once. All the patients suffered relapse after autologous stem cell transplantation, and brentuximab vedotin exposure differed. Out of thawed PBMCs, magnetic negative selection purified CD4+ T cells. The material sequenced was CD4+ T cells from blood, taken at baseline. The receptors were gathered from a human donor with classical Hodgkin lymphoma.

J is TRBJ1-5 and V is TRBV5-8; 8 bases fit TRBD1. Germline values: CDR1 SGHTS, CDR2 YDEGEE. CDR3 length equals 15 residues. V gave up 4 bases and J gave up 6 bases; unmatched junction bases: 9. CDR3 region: CASSLRDRWVQPQHF. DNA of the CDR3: TGTGCCAGCAGCCTGCGGGACAGGTGGGTTCAGCCCCAGCATTTT.

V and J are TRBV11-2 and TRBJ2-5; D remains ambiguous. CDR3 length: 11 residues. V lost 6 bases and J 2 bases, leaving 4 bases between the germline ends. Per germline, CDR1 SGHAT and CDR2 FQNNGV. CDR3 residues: CASSPQETQYF. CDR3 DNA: TGTGCCAGCAGTCCTCAAGAGACCCAGTACTTC.

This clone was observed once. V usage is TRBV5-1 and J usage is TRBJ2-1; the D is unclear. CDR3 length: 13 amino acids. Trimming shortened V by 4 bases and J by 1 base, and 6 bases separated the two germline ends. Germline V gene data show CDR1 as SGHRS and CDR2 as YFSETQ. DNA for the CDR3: TGCGCCAGCAGCCAGCCATCCTACAATGAGCAGTTCTTC. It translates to CASSQPSYNEQFF.

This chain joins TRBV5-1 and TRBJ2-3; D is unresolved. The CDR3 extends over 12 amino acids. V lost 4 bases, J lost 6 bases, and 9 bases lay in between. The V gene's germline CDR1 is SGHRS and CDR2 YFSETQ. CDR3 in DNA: TGCGCCAGCAGCCCCGTGGCGGATACGCAGTATTTT. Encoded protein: CASSPVADTQYF. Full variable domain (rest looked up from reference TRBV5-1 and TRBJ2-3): KAGVTQTPRYLIKTRGQQVTLSCSPISGHRSVSWYQQTPGQGLQFLFEYFSETQRNKGNFPGRFSGRQFSNSRSEMNVSTLELGDSALYLCASSPVADTQYFGPGTRLTVL.